What follows are 26 T cell receptor beta chains derived from one specimen sequenced in a study of shared clonotypes between healthy human individuals. Using immunoSEQ multiplex PCR, the repertoire was profiled, and TCRdb retains in-frame clones only, with some absent. The repertoire holds 2 million to 2.5 million clones, with 93% as singletons. Input material: naive CD4+ T cells from PBMCs. Subset indicated: CD45RA+ positively selected. Receptors were obtained from a young man in good health. Some clones in this sample may be carry-over from other donors' samples.

This chain links TRBV5-1 with TRBJ2-7; 8 positions agree with TRBD2. The CDR3 has 14 amino acids. CDR1 is SGHRS, CDR2 YFSETQ, per germline. The ends lost 6 bases at V and 2 bases at J; junction bases unmatched: 7. CDR3 nucleotide sequence: TGCGCCAGCACCTCGGGGGGGCTAGCCTACGAGCAGTACTTC. Protein sequence: CASTSGGLAYEQYF.

The rearrangement uses TRBV27 and TRBJ1-2; unclear D gene. V dropped 3 bases and J dropped 1 base, with 18 bases sitting between them. CDR1 and CDR2 (germline): MNHEY, SMNVEV (reference sequence). The CDR3 spans 17 residues. CDR3 residues: CASSFSLRDTINYGYTF. CDR3 DNA sequence: TGTGCCAGCAGTTTTTCACTTCGAGATACCATTAACTATGGCTACACCTTC.

This rearrangement joins TRBV5-1 to TRBJ2-2, with TRBD2 matching 7 bases. This CDR3 is 15 amino acids long. V lost 1 base to trimming and J lost 6 bases; unmatched junction nucleotides: 6. The germline CDR1 and CDR2 sequences are SGHRS and YFSETQ. The CDR3: CASSLRPAGSGELFF. CDR3 nucleotide sequence: TGCGCCAGCAGCTTGAGACCAGCGGGATCCGGGGAGCTGTTTTTT.

Notes on this clone: At the DNA level, this CDR3 is encoded by other sequences in the same sample as well. This rearrangement joins TRBV25-1 to TRBJ1-4; D uncertain. The CDR3 length is 11 residues. CDR1 is MGHDK and CDR2 is SYGVNS in the germline V gene. Trimming left V 4 bases short and J 7 bases short, with 4 bases between. CDR3 residues: CASSGGEKLFF. The CDR3 coding sequence is TGTGCCAGCAGTGGGGGTGAAAAACTGTTTTTT.

The rearrangement links TRBV9 to TRBJ1-3, with D maybe TRBD1 (6 bases). Germline V gives CDR1 SGDLS, CDR2 YYNGEE. This CDR3 has 17 amino acids. V gave up 0 bases and J gave up 2 bases, with 15 bases separating them. The CDR3 DNA reads TGTGCCAGCAGCGTAGGATTTGAGGGGGTAACTGGAAACACCATATATTTT. Translation gives CASSVGFEGVTGNTIYF.

The V call is TRBV12-5, the J call TRBJ2-6; TRBD1 is a possible D gene (6 bases). This CDR3 is built from 13 residues. Per the germline V gene, CDR1 is LGHNT and CDR2 is FRNRAP. Trimming took 7 bases from V and 4 from J, leaving 8 bases between them. The DNA for the CDR3 is TGTGCTAGTGACACAGGGGGGGCCAACGTCCTGACTTTC. As protein: CASDTGGANVLTF.

This sequence joins TRBV4-3 and TRBJ1-2; 9 bases map to TRBD1. Germline V gives CDR1 LGHNA, CDR2 YSLEER. This CDR3 has 15 amino acids. J lost 3 bases, V lost 4 bases, and 6 bases had no gene match. The CDR3, as DNA: TGCGCCAGCAGCCGGCTACAGGGGGCGGACTATGGCTACACCTTC. As protein: CASSRLQGADYGYTF.

V usage is TRBV5-1 and J usage is TRBJ2-1, with a tentative D call TRBD1 (6 bases). The CDR3 is 12 amino acids. The V gene's germline CDR1 is SGHRS and CDR2 YFSETQ. V gave up 3 bases and J gave up 11 bases, with 12 bases separating them. The CDR3 loop reads CASSSPGTKQFF. In nucleotides, the CDR3 is TGCGCCAGCAGCTCACCCGGGACAAAGCAGTTCTTC.

This chain joins TRBV16 and TRBJ2-7; D is undetermined. Germline assignment: CDR1 KGHSY and CDR2 FQNENV. Deletions cut 5 bases from V and 3 bases from J, with 8 bases between. The CDR3 runs to 12 residues. The CDR3: CASSGIRYEQYF. DNA for the CDR3: TGTGCCAGCAGCGGGATTCGCTACGAGCAGTACTTC.

V is TRBV7-6 and J is TRBJ2-5; 9 bases line up with TRBD2. Germline V gives CDR1 SGHVS, CDR2 FNYEAQ. V shed 1 base and J 4 bases; nucleotides not matched to a gene: 16. The CDR3 is made up of 19 amino acids. CDR3: CASSLVRWPGGRAGETQYF. The CDR3 DNA reads TGTGCCAGCAGCTTAGTTAGGTGGCCAGGCGGGAGGGCCGGAGAGACCCAGTACTTC.

The rearrangement links TRBV25-1 to TRBJ2-5; perhaps TRBD2 as D (6 bases). Germline V lookup: CDR1 MGHDK, CDR2 SYGVNS. V lost 2 bases and J lost 5, with 18 bases in between. The CDR3 loop spans 16 amino acids. CDR3 sequence: CASSEGIGRTLETQYF. CDR3 sequence (DNA): TGTGCCAGCAGTGAAGGTATAGGGAGGACACTGGAGACCCAGTACTTC. Full variable domain (missing parts from reference TRBV25-1 and TRBJ2-5): EADIYQTPRYLVIGTGKKITLECSQTMGHDKMYWYQQDPGMELHLIHYSYGVNSTEKGDLSSESTVSRIRTEHFPLTLESARPSHTSQYLCASSEGIGRTLETQYFGPGTRLLVL.

A remark on this clone: The junction and the germline gene differ at one end; a read error may be behind it. The V call is TRBV6-6, the J call TRBJ2-4; 9 nucleotides align to TRBD2. The CDR3 has 16 residues. In germline, CDR1 is MNHNY, CDR2 SVGAGI (reference sequence). This chain's CDR3 is CASVERAAGGVGIQYF. CDR3 bases: TGCGCCTCGGTCGAGAGGGCAGCGGGAGGAGTGGGCATTCAGTACTTC.

The V call is TRBV6-1, the J call TRBJ1-1, with D maybe TRBD1 (5 bases). This CDR3 region has 16 residues. Germline assignment: CDR1 MNHNS and CDR2 SASEGT. Trimming removed 4 bases at V and 5 bases at J, with 20 bases between. The CDR3 region has the DNA TGTGCCAGCAGTGCTCCTCTATATAGCGAGGGGACTGAAGCTTTCTTT. Amino acid sequence: CASSAPLYSEGTEAFF.

The chain combines TRBV18 with TRBJ2-2, with 12 bases fitting TRBD2. The germline CDR1 and CDR2 sequences are KGHSH and LQKENI. The CDR3 totals 17 residues. With V trimmed by 5 bases and J by 4 bases, 8 bases remained unmatched. The CDR3: CASSGLAGFVSTGELFF. In DNA, the CDR3 is TGTGCCAGCTCAGGACTAGCGGGATTCGTCTCCACCGGGGAGCTGTTTTTT. Based on the CDR3 plus reference TRBV18 and TRBJ2-2, the full variable domain is NAGVMQNPRHLVRRRGQEARLRCSPMKGHSHVYWYRQLPEEGLKFMVYLQKENIIDESGMPKERFSAEFPKEGPSILRIQQVVRGDSAAYFCASSGLAGFVSTGELFFGEGSRLTVL.

V gene TRBV7-2 combines with J gene TRBJ2-7, with 14 nucleotides matching TRBD2. Germline values: CDR1 SGHTA, CDR2 FQGNSA. Germline trimming cut 8 bases from V and 3 bases from J; bases unmatched to any gene: 3. The CDR3 totals 14 residues. The CDR3 loop reads CASGTSGSIYEQYF. In nucleotides, the CDR3 is TGTGCCAGCGGGACTAGCGGGAGTATCTACGAGCAGTACTTC.

In the case of this clone: Other DNA sequences in the sample encode the same CDR3. The genes are TRBV2 and TRBJ1-5; D is undetermined. The CDR3 sequence is 14 residues long. The germline CDR1 and CDR2 sequences are SNHLY and FYNNEI. Trimming removed 4 bases from V and 5 bases from J, with 12 bases in between. CDR3 amino acids: CASSAGSRDQPQHF. The CDR3 DNA is TGTGCCAGCAGTGCAGGTAGCCGGGATCAGCCCCAGCATTTT.

This clone was detected only once. V gene TRBV5-8 combines with J gene TRBJ2-7; the D is unclear. V was trimmed by 1 base and J by 1 base, leaving 9 bases between them. The CDR3 has 14 amino acids. Per the germline V gene, CDR1 is SGHTS and CDR2 is YDEGEE. The CDR3 DNA follows: TGTGCCAGCAGCTTGTGGGGAATTTCCTACGAGCAGTACTTC. Protein: CASSLWGISYEQYF.

Of note for this clone: Other DNA sequences in this specimen translate into the identical CDR3. The chain employs TRBV5-1 and TRBJ2-1; no reliable D call. CDR3 size: 15 residues. Deletions cut 0 bases from V and 0 bases from J, with 7 bases between. The germline V gene encodes CDR1 SGHRS and CDR2 YFSETQ. The CDR3 DNA is TGCGCCAGCAGCTTGGAAGCTAGCTCCTACAATGAGCAGTTCTTC. It is translated as CASSLEASSYNEQFF.

The V gene is TRBV5-1, the J gene TRBJ1-1; 8 bases align to TRBD1. In germline, CDR1 is SGHRS, CDR2 YFSETQ. This CDR3 is built from 16 residues. Trimming at V came to 4 bases and at J to 4 bases, leaving 12 bases not matched to a gene. CDR3 in DNA: TGCGCCAGCAGCCTGACTCAGGGGGCGGTTAGCACTGAAGCTTTCTTT. As protein: CASSLTQGAVSTEAFF.

The chain carries TRBV28 and TRBJ1-1, with D perhaps matching TRBD1 (5 bases). Germline V gene data show CDR1 as MDHEN and CDR2 as SYDVKM. This CDR3 is built from 12 residues. V lost 5 bases and J lost 1, with 5 bases in between. CDR3 sequence: CASSGGNTEAFF. The CDR3 nucleotides are TGTGCCAGCAGTGGGGGGAACACTGAAGCTTTCTTT.

The chain combines TRBV7-8 with TRBJ2-7, with TRBD2 matching 12 bases. With V trimmed by 0 bases and J by 4 bases, 4 bases remained unmatched. Germline CDR1 SGHVS, CDR2 FQNEAQ. The CDR3 covers 16 residues. The CDR3 region is CASSLAGLAGGYEQYF. The CDR3 nucleotides are TGTGCCAGCAGCTTAGCGGGGCTAGCGGGAGGGTACGAGCAGTACTTC.

The rearrangement links TRBV4-1 to TRBJ1-5; D not resolved. The CDR3 has 15 amino acids. V was trimmed by 6 bases and J by 2 bases, leaving 14 bases between them. Germline CDR1 is MGHRA and CDR2 is YSYEKL. The CDR3 protein is CASRDVWEGNQPQHF. The CDR3 DNA reads TGCGCCAGCAGGGATGTGTGGGAGGGCAATCAGCCCCAGCATTTT.

CDR3 residues: CASSITPDVRAGNTIYF. As DNA, the CDR3 is TGTGCCAGTAGTATAACCCCTGACGTACGAGCCGGAAACACCATATATTTT. The rearrangement joins TRBV19 to TRBJ1-3; D gene uncertain. Per the germline V gene, CDR1 is LNHDA and CDR2 is SQIVND (reference sequence). The CDR3 covers 17 residues. The V end lost 2 bases, the J end lost 4 bases, and 18 bases lay between the germline ends.

V gene TRBV28 combines with J gene TRBJ2-7; D may match TRBD1 or TRBD2 (5 bases each). V lost 6 bases to trimming and J lost 2 bases, with 17 bases between them. CDR3 size: 15 residues. Germline V gene lookup returns CDR1 MDHEN and CDR2 SYDVKM. CDR3 DNA sequence: TGTGCCAGCAGCCCTTTGGGGACGGATACCTACGAGCAGTACTTC. It specifies CASSPLGTDTYEQYF.

A note on this clone: The same CDR3 is also encoded by other DNA sequences in this sample. This chain uses TRBV6-5 with TRBJ1-5; the D gene is possibly TRBD1 (6 bases). The CDR3 runs to 13 residues. Germline V gives CDR1 MNHEY, CDR2 SVGAGI. V was trimmed by 5 bases and J by 7 bases, leaving 12 bases between them. CDR3 region: CASSQGSGQPQHF. The CDR3 nucleotides read TGTGCCAGCAGTCAGGGGTCAGGACAGCCCCAGCATTTT.

The chain has TRBV5-1 and TRBJ1-2; D gene unclear. V gave up 0 bases and J gave up 8 bases, with 14 bases separating them. CDR3 length equals 14 residues. Germline V gives CDR1 SGHRS, CDR2 YFSETQ. The chain's CDR3 is CASSLAAASRGYTF. The CDR3 DNA sequence: TGCGCCAGCAGCTTGGCCGCAGCCTCAAGGGGCTACACCTTC.